This T cell receptor beta chain was identified during a study of T cell changes during pregnancy in multiple sclerosis. The table came from immunoSEQ multiplex PCR; TCRdb's copy has only in-frame clones and leaves some out. The sample records around 21,000 clones, about 88% being singletons. The CDR3 has 14 residues. Trimming removed 1 base from V and 7 bases from J, with 16 bases in between. CDR1 is GTSNPN, CDR2 SVGIG, per germline (reference sequence). The chain uses TRBV30 and TRBJ1-1, with no clear D. Sequenced material: CD8+ T cells from peripheral blood mononuclear cells, taken after pregnancy. The source of this sequence is a female donor in good health, enrolled as a control in a pregnancy study. The CDR3 loop is CAWSEGRGRDEAFF. The CDR3 coding sequence is TGTGCCTGGAGTGAGGGAAGAGGGCGGGATGAAGCTTTCTTT. The variable domain in full, with the rest retrieved from reference TRBV30 and TRBJ1-1, is SQTIHQWPATLVQPVGSPLSLECTVEGTSNPNLYWYRQAAGRGLQLLFYSVGIGQISSEVPQNLSASRPQDRQFILSSKKLLLSDSGFYLCAWSEGRGRDEAFFGQGTRLTVV.